A single sample is the source of the 9 T cell receptor beta chains below, sequenced in a study of long-term antiretroviral therapy in people with HIV. An immunoSEQ assay, version v3.0, was performed at survey level. Here immunoSEQ multiplex PCR was the method, and the copy in TCRdb shows in-frame clones only, minus some. The table includes about 18,000 clones, 70% to 80% detected once. The starting material was unsorted PBMCs, obtained at the start of antiretroviral therapy, before treatment. Receptors were obtained from a man aged 18 to 30 with HIV.

This clone was observed a single time. The CDR3 coding sequence is TGCGCCAGCAGCTTGGATGGTTCAACTAATGAAAAACTGTTTTTT. Protein: CASSLDGSTNEKLFF. The chain uses TRBV5-1 and TRBJ1-4; D remains unclear. The germline gives CDR1 SGHRS, CDR2 YFSETQ. Trimming pared 0 bases from V and 0 bases from J, leaving 6 bases between. This CDR3 has 15 amino acids.

This chain links TRBV28 with TRBJ2-5; the D is unclear. Germline-derived CDR1 and CDR2 are MDHEN and SYDVKM. The ends were cut back, 7 bases at V and 2 bases at J, with 8 bases in the middle. The CDR3 totals 12 residues. The CDR3 region has the DNA TGTGCCAGCAACAAGCCGCAAGAGACCCAGTACTTC. Amino acids: CASNKPQETQYF.

V gene TRBV27 combines with J gene TRBJ2-3; 7 positions agree with TRBD1. The J segment lost 8 bases and the V segment lost 0 bases, leaving 8 bases of the junction unmatched. The CDR3 runs 15 residues. Per germline, CDR1 MNHEY and CDR2 SMNVEV (reference sequence). The CDR3 reads CASSLSDRSLGTQYF. In nucleotides, the CDR3 is TGTGCCAGCAGTTTATCGGACAGGTCCCTCGGTACGCAGTATTTT.

The rearrangement uses TRBV19 and TRBJ2-1; 9 bases match TRBD2. With 10 bases clipped from V and 7 bases from J, the junction kept 11 bases outside the gene matches. CDR1 is LNHDA, CDR2 SQIVND, per germline (reference sequence). The CDR3 is 14 amino acids. The CDR3 loop is CATSPSGRRNEQFF. As DNA, the CDR3 is TGTGCCACCAGCCCGAGCGGGAGGAGGAATGAGCAGTTCTTC.

The chain is built from TRBV30 and TRBJ1-1; D is uncertain. Trimming stripped 4 bases from V and 1 base from J, with 10 bases between. Germline V lookup: CDR1 GTSNPN, CDR2 SVGIG (reference sequence). The CDR3 is made up of 13 amino acids. The CDR3 protein is CAWTKTANTEAFF. The CDR3 DNA follows: TGTGCCTGGACTAAAACGGCGAACACTGAAGCTTTCTTT.

Here the CDR3 DNA reads TGTGCCAGCAGCTCCCAGTTTTGGAGCGGGAGATTGGACAATGAGCAGTTCTTC. This translates into CASSSQFWSGRLDNEQFF. The gene calls are TRBV7-8 and TRBJ2-1, with 8 bases matching TRBD2. In germline, CDR1 is SGHVS, CDR2 FQNEAQ. The CDR3 runs to 18 residues. The V and J ends lost 4 bases and 5 bases, in that order; junction bases with no gene match: 16.

V gene TRBV5-1 combines with J gene TRBJ2-6; no reliable D call. Trimming shortened V by 0 bases and J by 0 bases, and 4 bases separated the two germline ends. There are 15 residues in the CDR3. Germline values: CDR1 SGHRS, CDR2 YFSETQ. CDR3 residues: CASSLAFSGANVLTF. CDR3 nucleotide sequence: TGCGCCAGCAGCTTGGCATTCTCTGGGGCCAACGTCCTGACTTTC.

The CDR3 DNA reads TGTGCCAGCAGCTTAACCCAGCCAACTAATGAAAAACTGTTTTTT. Protein product: CASSLTQPTNEKLFF. The chain combines TRBV7-9 with TRBJ1-4, with D unresolved. Germline-derived CDR1 and CDR2 are SEHNR and FQNEAQ (reference sequence). The V gene lost 2 bases and the J gene lost 0 bases, with 7 bases spanning the gap. The CDR3 consists of 15 residues.

The chain uses TRBV28 and TRBJ2-1, with D possibly being TRBD2 (7 bases). Trimming cost V 7 bases and J 8 bases, with 18 bases left between them. CDR3 length equals 14 residues. CDR1 is MDHEN, CDR2 SYDVKM, per germline. CDR3 sequence reads: CASKVQGGFDEQFF. DNA of the CDR3: TGTGCCAGCAAGGTACAGGGAGGGTTCGATGAGCAGTTCTTC.